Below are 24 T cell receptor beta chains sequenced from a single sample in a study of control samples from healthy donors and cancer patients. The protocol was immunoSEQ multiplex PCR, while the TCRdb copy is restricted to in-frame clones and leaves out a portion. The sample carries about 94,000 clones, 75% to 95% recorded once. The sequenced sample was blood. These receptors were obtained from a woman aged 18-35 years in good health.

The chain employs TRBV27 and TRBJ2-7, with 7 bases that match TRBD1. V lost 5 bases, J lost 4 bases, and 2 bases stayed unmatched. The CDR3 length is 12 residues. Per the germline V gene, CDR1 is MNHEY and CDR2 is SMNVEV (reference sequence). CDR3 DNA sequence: TGTGCCAGCAGTCCGACAGGGTACGAGCAGTACTTC. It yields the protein CASSPTGYEQYF.

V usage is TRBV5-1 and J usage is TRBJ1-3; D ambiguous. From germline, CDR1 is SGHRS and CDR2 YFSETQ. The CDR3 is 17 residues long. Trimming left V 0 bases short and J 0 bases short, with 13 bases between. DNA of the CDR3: TGCGCCAGCAGCTTGGCAGCCCTGGGCAACTCTGGAAACACCATATATTTT. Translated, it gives CASSLAALGNSGNTIYF.

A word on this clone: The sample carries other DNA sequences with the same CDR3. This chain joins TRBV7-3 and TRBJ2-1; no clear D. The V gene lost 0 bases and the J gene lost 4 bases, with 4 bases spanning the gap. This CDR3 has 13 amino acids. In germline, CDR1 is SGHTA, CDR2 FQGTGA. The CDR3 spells CASSLTGYNEQFF. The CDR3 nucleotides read TGTGCCAGCAGCTTAACAGGGTACAATGAGCAGTTCTTC.

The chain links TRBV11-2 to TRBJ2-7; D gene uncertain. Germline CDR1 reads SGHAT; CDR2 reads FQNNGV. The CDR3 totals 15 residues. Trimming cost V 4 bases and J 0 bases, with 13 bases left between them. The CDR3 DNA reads TGTGCCAGCAGCTCCCTGGCCACGAGCTCCTACGAGCAGTACTTC. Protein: CASSSLATSSYEQYF.

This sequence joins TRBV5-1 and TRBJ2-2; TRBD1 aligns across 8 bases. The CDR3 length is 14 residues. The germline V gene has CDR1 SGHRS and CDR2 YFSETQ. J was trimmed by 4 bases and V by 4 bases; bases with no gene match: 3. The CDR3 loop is CASSPGQGTGELFF. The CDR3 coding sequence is TGCGCCAGCAGCCCCGGACAGGGCACCGGGGAGCTGTTTTTT.

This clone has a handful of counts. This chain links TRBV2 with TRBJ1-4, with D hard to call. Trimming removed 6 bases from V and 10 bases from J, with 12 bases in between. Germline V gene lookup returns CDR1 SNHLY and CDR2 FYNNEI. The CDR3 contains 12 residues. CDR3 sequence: CASRLATGKLFF. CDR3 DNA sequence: TGTGCCAGCAGATTAGCAACGGGAAAACTGTTTTTT. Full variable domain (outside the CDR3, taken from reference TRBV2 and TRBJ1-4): EPEVTQTPSHQVTQMGQEVILRCVPISNHLYFYWYRQILGQKVEFLVSFYNNEISEKSEIFDDQFSVERPDGSNFTLKIRSTKLEDSAMYFCASRLATGKLFFGSGTQLSVL.

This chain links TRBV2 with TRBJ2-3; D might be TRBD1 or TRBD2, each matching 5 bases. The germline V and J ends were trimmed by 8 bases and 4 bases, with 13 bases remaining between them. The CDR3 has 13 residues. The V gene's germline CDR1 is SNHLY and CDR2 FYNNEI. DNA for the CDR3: TGTGCCAGCGCCGGGGACGGGGCAGATACGCAGTATTTT. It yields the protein CASAGDGADTQYF.

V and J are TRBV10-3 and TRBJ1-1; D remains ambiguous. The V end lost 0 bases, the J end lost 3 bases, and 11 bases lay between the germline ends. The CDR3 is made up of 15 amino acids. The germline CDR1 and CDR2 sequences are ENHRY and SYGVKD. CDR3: CAISESRLTDTEAFF. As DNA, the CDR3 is TGTGCCATCAGTGAGTCTAGACTTACAGACACTGAAGCTTTCTTT.

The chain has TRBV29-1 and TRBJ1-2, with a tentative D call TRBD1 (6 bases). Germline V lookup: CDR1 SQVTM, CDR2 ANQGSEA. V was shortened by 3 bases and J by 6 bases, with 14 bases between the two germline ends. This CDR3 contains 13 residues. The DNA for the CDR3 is TGCAGCGTTGATGGGGGGCTCTACGATGGCTACACCTTC. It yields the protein CSVDGGLYDGYTF.

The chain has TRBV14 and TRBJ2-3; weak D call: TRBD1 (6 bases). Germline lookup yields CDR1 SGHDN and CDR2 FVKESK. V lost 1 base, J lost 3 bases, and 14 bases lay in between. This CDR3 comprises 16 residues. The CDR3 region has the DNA TGTGCCAGCAGCCAAGGAAGACAGGTTTCAACAGATACGCAGTATTTT. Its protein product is CASSQGRQVSTDTQYF.

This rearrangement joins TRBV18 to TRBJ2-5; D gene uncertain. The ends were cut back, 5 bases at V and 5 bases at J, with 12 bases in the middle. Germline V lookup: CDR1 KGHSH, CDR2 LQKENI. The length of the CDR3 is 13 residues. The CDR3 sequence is CASSGSEGETQYF. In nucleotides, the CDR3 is TGTGCCAGCTCAGGCTCGGAAGGGGAGACCCAGTACTTC.

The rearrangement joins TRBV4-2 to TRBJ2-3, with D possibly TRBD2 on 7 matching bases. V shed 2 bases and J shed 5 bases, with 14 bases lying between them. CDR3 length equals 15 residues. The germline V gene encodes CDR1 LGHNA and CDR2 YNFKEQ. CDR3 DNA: TGTGCCAGCAGCCAAACCCGAGGGGGGGAAGATACGCAGTATTTT. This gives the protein CASSQTRGGEDTQYF.

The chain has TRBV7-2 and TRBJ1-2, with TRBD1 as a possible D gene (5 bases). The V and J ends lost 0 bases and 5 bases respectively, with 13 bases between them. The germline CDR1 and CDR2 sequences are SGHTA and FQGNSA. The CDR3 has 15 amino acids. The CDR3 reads CASSLAPTDSYGYTF. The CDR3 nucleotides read TGTGCCAGCAGCTTAGCCCCGACAGACTCTTATGGCTACACCTTC.

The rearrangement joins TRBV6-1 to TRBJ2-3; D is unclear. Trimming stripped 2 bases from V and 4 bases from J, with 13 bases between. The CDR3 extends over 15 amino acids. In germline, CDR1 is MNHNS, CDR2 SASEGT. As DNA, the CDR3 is TGTGCCAGCAGTGAATTGGGTGTGGGTGCAGATACGCAGTATTTT. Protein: CASSELGVGADTQYF.

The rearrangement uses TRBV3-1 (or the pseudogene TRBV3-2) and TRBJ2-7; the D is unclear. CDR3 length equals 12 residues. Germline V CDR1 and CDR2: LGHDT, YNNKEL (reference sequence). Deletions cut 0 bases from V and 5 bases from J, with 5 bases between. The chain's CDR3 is CASSQDPDEQYF. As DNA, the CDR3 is TGTGCCAGCAGCCAAGATCCGGACGAGCAGTACTTC.

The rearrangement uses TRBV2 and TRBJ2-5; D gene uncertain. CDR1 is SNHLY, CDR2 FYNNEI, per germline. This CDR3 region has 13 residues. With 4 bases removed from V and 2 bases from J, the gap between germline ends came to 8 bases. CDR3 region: CASSALGQETQYF. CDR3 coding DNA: TGTGCCAGCAGTGCTTTGGGGCAAGAGACCCAGTACTTC.

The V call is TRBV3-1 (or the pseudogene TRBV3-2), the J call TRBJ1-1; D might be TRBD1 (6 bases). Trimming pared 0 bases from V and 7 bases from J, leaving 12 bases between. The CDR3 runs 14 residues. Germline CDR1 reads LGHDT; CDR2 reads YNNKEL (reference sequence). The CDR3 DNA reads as TGTGCCAGCAGCCAAGAAGGGGGGGACGGTGAAGCTTTCTTT. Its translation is CASSQEGGDGEAFF.

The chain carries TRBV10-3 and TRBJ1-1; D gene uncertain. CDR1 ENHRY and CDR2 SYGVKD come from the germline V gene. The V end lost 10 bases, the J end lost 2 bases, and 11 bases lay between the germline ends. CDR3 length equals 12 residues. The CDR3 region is CATEHTNTEAFF. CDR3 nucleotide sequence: TGTGCCACGGAGCATACCAACACTGAAGCTTTCTTT.

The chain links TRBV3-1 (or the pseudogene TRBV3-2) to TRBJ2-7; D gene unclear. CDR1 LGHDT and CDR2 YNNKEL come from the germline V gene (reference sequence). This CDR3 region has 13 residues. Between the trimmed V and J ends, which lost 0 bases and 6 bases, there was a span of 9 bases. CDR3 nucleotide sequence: TGTGCCAGCAGCCAAGATCTGGAAGGCGAGCAGTACTTC. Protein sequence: CASSQDLEGEQYF.

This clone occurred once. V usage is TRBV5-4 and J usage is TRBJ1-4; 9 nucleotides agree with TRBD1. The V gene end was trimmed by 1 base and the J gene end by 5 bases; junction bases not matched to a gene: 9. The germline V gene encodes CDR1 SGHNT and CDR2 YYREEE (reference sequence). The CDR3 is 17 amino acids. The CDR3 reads CASSLRPGQGLNEKLFF. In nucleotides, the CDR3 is TGTGCCAGCAGCTTGCGCCCGGGACAGGGATTGAATGAAAAACTGTTTTTT.

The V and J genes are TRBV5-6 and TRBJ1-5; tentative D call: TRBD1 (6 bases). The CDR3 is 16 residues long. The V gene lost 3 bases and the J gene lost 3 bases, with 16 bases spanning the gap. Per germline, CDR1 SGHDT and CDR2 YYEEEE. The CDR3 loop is CASSSSTGRFNQPQHF. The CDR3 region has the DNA TGTGCCAGCAGCTCCTCTACAGGGCGGTTCAATCAGCCCCAGCATTTT.

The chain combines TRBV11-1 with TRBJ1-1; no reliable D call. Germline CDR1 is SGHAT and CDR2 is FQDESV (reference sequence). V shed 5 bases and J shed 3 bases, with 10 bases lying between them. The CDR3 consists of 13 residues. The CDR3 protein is CASSQDRDTEAFF. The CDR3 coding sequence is TGTGCCAGCAGCCAGGACCGGGACACTGAAGCTTTCTTT.

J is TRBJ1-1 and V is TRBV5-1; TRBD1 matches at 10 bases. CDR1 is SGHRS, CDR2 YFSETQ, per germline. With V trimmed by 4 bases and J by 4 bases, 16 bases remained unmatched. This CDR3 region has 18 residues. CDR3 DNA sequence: TGCGCCAGCAGCCGTGGGCCGGGACAGGGGATGAGTTTCACTGAAGCTTTCTTT. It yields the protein CASSRGPGQGMSFTEAFF. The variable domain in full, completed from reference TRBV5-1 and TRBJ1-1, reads KAGVTQTPRYLIKTRGQQVTLSCSPISGHRSVSWYQQTPGQGLQFLFEYFSETQRNKGNFPGRFSGRQFSNSRSEMNVSTLELGDSALYLCASSRGPGQGMSFTEAFFGQGTRLTVV.

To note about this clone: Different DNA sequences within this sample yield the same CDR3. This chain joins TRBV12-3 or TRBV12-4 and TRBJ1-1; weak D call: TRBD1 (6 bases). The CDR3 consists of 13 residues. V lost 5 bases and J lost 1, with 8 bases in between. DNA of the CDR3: TGTGCCAGCAGTACGGACAGGAACACTGAAGCTTTCTTT. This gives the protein CASSTDRNTEAFF.